The clone carrying this T cell receptor beta chain was counted only a few times. The antigen is not known. TCRdb reprocessed the reads via MiXCR and lists one record per CDR3 protein. There are hundreds of thousands of distinct CDR3 sequences in the sample; 30% to 40% occur only once, and roughly 17% lies in the top ten. This sample is drawn from a study of T cell repertoires in cytomegalovirus infection. Across the whole study: Matching HLA type, along with CMV infection, was indicated by public TCR beta signatures. Notes on the study in general: Ex vivo, HLA-C-restricted CMV-specific TCR beta clonotypes prevailed over the rest of the response.

Losses at the gene ends were 6 bases for V and 4 bases for J; bases not matched to a gene: 11. The CDR3 loop spans 15 amino acids. From germline, CDR1 is MNHEY and CDR2 SMNVEV (reference sequence). This chain uses TRBV27 with TRBJ2-7; 8 nucleotides align to TRBD2. The sample here was cultured PBMCs, taken from culture after CMV antigen stimulation. The clonotype originates from a human donor in good health (CMV status not recorded). Some clones in this sample may be carry-over from other donors' samples. The CDR3, as DNA: TGTGCCAGCAGCCAAATAGGGACTAGTACTTACGAGCAGTACTTC. Translated, it gives CASSQIGTSTYEQYF.